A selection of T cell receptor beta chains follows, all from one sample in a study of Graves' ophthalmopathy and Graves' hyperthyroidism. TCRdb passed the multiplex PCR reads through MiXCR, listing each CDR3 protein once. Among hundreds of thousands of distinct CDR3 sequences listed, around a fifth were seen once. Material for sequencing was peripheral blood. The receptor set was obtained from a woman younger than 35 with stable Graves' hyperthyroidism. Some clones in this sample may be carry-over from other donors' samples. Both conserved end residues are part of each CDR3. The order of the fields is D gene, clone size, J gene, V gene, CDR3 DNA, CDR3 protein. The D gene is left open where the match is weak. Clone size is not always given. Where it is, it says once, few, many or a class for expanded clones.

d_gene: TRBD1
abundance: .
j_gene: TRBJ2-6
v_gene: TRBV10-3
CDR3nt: TGTGCCATCAGAAAGACAGGGGTGGACGGGGCCAACGTCCTGACTTTC
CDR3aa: CAIRKTGVDGANVLTF

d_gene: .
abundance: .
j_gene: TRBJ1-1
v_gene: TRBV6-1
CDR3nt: TGTGCCAGCAGAAAAGGGGCTAGTACTGAAGCTTTCTTT
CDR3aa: CASRKGASTEAFF

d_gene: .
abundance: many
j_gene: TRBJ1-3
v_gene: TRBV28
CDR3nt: TGTGCCAGCAGCCCAGGGGTCACTTCTGGAAACACCATATATTTT
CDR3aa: CASSPGVTSGNTIYF

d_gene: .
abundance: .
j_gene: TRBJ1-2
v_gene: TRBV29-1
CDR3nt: TGCAGCGTTGGTGACGATGGCTACACCTTC
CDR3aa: CSVGDDGYTF

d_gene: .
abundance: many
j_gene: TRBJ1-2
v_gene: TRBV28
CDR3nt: TGTGCCAGCAGTTTATCGGACCTACTCGGGGGCTACACCTTC
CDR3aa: CASSLSDLLGGYTF

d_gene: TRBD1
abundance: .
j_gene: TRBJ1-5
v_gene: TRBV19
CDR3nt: TGTGCCAGTAGTCCCGGGACAGTGAACAATCAGCCCCAGCATTTT
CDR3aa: CASSPGTVNNQPQHF

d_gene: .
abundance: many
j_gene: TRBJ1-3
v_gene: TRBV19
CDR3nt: TGTGCCAGTAGTTCATCACCGACTGGAGGAAACACCATATATTTT
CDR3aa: CASSSSPTGGNTIYF

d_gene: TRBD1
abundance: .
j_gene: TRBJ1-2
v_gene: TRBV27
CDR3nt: TGTGCCAGCAGTTTTGGGGACAGGTTTCACTATGGCTACACCTTC
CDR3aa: CASSFGDRFHYGYTF

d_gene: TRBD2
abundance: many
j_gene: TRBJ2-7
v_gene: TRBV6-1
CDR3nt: TGTGCCAGCAGTGCACTAGCGGGCACGCTCTCCTACGAGCAGTACTTC
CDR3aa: CASSALAGTLSYEQYF

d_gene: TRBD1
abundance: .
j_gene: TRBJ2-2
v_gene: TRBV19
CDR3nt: TGTGCCAGTAGTATCGGGACAGGGGTTGGGAACACCGGGGAGCTGTTTTTT
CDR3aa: CASSIGTGVGNTGELFF

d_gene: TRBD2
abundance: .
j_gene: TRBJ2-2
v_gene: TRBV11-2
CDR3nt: TGTGCCAGCAGCTCAAATAGCGGGAGAGGGGAGCTGTTTTTT
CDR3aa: CASSSNSGRGELFF

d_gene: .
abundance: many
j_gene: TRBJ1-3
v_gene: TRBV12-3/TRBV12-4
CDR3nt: TGTGCCAGCAGTCGTCCCGGGACATTAACCGAGTCAAACACCATATATTTT
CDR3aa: CASSRPGTLTESNTIYF

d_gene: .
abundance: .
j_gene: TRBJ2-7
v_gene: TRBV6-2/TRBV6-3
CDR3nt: TGTGCCAGCAGTTACCTATACTGGAAGGGATCCTACGAGCAGTACTTC
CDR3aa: CASSYLYWKGSYEQYF

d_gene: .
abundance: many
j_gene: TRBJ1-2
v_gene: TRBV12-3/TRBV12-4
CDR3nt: TGTGCCACCGGAAAGGTGGGGTCCGATGGCTACACCTTC
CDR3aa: CATGKVGSDGYTF

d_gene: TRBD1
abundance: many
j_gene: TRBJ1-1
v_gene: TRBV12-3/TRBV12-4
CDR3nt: TGTGCCAGCAGTTTTGGACAGGGGAATGTAGCTTTCTTT
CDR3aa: CASSFGQGNVAFF

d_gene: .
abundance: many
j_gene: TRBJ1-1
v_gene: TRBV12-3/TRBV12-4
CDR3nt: TGTGCCAGCAGTGGGGGGGTGACGGGGTTTGAAGCTTTCTTT
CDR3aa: CASSGGVTGFEAFF

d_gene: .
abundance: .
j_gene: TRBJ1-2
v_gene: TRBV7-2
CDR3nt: TGTGCCAGCAGCTTAGTGGGGCAGGGTGGCTACACCTTC
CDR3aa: CASSLVGQGGYTF

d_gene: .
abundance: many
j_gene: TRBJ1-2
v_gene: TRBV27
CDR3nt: TGTGCCAGCAGTCGCTACAGCGCATATGGCTACACCTTC
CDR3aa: CASSRYSAYGYTF

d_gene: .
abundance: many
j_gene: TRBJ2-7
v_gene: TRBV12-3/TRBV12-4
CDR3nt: TGTGCCAGCAGTTTCCCCTGGCCGGCCTACGAGCAGTACTTC
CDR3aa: CASSFPWPAYEQYF

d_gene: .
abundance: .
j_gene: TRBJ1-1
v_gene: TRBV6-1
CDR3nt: TGTGCCAGCAGTGGACAGGCCAGGAACACTGAAGCTTTCTTT
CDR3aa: CASSGQARNTEAFF

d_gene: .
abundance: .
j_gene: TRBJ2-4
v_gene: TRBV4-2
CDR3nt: TGTGCCAGCAGCCCAGCTTCGGGGAGCCTAGCCAAAAACATTCAGTACTTC
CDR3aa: CASSPASGSLAKNIQYF

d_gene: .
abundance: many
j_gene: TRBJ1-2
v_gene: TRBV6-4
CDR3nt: TGTGCCACCTTCCCGGGACATCTCCTATCCGATCCCTATGGCTACACCTTC
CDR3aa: CATFPGHLLSDPYGYTF

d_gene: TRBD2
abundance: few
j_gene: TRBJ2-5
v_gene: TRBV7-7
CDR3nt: TGTGCTAGCAGCTACGGGACTACCGGGTTAGAGACCCAGTACTTC
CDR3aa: CASSYGTTGLETQYF

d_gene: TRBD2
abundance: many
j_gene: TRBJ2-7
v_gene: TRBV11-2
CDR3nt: TGTGCCAGCAGCTTAGGGGCGGCTAGCGGAACCTACGAGCAGTACTTC
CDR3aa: CASSLGAASGTYEQYF

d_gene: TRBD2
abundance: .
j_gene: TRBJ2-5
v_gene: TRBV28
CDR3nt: TGTGCCAGCAGTCCAGCGGGGGCTATGATGGAGACCCAGTACTTC
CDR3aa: CASSPAGAMMETQYF

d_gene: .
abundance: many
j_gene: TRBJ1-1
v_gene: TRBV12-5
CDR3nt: TGTGCTAGTGGTGAGCGTGCAATTGGAGCTTTCTTT
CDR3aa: CASGERAIGAFF

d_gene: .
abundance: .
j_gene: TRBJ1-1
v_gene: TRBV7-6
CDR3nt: TGTGCCAGCAGCTCAGGGAGAGGCTATAGCACTGAAGCTTTCTTT
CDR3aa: CASSSGRGYSTEAFF

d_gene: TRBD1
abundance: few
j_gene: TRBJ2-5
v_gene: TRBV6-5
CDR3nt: TGTGCCAGCAGTTACGCCGGGACAGGGGTTAGGACCCAGTACTTC
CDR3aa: CASSYAGTGVRTQYF

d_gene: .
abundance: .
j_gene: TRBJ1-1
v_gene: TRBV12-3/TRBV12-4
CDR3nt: TGTGCCAGCAAAATGGCGTCCGGTGGCGCTTTCTTT
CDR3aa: CASKMASGGAFF

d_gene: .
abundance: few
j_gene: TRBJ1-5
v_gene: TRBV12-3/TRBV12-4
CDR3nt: TGTGCCAGCAGTTTAGGGACGTGGCCCCAGCATTTT
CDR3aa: CASSLGTWPQHF

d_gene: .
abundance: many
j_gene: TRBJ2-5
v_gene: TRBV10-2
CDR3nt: TGCGCCACGGAGGGGGGGGCGACTCAATCGGAGACCCAGTACTTC
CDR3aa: CATEGGATQSETQYF

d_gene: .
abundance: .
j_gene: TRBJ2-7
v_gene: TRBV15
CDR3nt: TGTGCCACCAGCAGAAAGCGACAGGAGAGCTACGAGCAGTACTTC
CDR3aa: CATSRKRQESYEQYF

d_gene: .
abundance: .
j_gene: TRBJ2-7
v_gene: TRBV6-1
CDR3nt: TGTGCCAGCCTTCCAGGGGGGAGCTCCTACGAGCAGTACTTC
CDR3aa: CASLPGGSSYEQYF

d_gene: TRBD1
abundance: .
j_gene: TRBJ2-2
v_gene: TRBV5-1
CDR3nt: TGCGCCAGCAGCCCCTGGACAGGGTACACCGGGGAGCTGTTTTTT
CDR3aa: CASSPWTGYTGELFF

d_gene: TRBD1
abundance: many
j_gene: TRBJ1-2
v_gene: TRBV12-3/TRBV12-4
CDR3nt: TGTGCCAGCAGACGGACAGGGAAAGGAGACGGCTACACCTTC
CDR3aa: CASRRTGKGDGYTF

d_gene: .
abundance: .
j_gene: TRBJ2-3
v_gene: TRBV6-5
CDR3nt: TGTGCCAGCAGTTACTCGGCAGTCCGTGCAGATACGCAGTATTTT
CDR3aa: CASSYSAVRADTQYF

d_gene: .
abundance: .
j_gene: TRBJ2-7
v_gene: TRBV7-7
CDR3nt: TGTGCCAGCAGCTTAGCGCCGGGAGTTTCCTACGTGCAGTACTTC
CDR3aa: CASSLAPGVSYVQYF

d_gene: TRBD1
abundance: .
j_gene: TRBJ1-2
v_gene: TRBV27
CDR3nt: TGTGCCAGCAGTCCTCAACTTCGCCGGGACAGGCGAGGAGGCTACACCTTC
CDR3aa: CASSPQLRRDRRGGYTF

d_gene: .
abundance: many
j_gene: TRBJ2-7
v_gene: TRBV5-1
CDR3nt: TGCGCCAGCAGCCCAGGGACGGCGGCCCACGAGCAGTACTTC
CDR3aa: CASSPGTAAHEQYF

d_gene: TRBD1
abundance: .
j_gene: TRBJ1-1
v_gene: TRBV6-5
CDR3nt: TGTGCCAGCAGTTACGGCTCGGGACAGCTACAATTTGAAGCTTTCTTT
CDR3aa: CASSYGSGQLQFEAFF

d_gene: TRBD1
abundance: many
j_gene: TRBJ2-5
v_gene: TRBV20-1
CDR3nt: TGCAGTGCTAGTCCCGACAGGGGGCGGGAGACCCAGTACTTC
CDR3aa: CSASPDRGRETQYF

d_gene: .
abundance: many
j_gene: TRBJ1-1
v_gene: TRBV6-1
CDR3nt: TGTGCCAGCAGGAGCGTGGACACGGCCAGAACTGAAGCTTTCTTT
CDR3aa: CASRSVDTARTEAFF

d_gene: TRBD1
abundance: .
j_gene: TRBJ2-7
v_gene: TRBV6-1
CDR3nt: TGTGCCAGCAGGAGGACAGGGGGCGCCGAGCAGTACTTC
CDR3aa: CASRRTGGAEQYF

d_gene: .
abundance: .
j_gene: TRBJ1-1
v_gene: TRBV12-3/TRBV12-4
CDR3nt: TGTGCCAGCAGTTTAGCGGGGAGAAAAGAAGCTTTCTTT
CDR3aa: CASSLAGRKEAFF

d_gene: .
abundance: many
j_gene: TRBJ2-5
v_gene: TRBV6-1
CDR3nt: TGTGCCAGCGCAAAAGAGACCCAGTACTTC
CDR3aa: CASAKETQYF

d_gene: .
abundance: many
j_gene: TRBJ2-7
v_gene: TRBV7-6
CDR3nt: TGTGCCAGCAGCTTCCGGACGGGGTCCTACGAGCAGTACTTC
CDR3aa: CASSFRTGSYEQYF

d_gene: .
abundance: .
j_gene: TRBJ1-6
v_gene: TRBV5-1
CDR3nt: TGCGCCAGCAGCTTGATCAGCGCGAATTCACCCCTCCACTTT
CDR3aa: CASSLISANSPLHF

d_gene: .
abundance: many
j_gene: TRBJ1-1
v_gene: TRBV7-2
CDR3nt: TGTGCCAGCAGCCCCATCGACAGATTGGGCACTGAAGCTTTCTTT
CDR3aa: CASSPIDRLGTEAFF

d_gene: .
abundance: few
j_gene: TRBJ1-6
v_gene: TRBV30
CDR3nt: TGTGCCGGACCCTTGGGTTCACCCCTCCACTTT
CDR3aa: CAGPLGSPLHF

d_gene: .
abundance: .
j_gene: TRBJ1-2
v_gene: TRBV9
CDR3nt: TGTGCCAGCAGCGTAGGAGAAGTAGGTGGCTACACCTTC
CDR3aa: CASSVGEVGGYTF